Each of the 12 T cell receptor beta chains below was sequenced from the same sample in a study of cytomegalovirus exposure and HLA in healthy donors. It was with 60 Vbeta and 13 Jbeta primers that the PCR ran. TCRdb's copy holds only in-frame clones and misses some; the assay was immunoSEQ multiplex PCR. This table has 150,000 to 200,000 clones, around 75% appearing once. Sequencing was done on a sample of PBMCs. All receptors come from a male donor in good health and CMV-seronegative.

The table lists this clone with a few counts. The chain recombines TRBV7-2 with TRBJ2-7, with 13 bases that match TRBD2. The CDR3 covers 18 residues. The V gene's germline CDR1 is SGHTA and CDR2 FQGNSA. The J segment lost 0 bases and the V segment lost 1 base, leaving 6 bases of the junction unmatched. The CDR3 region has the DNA TGTGCCAGCAGCTTAGTCGGGACTAGCGGGGTGCTCTCCTACGAGCAGTACTTC. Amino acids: CASSLVGTSGVLSYEQYF.

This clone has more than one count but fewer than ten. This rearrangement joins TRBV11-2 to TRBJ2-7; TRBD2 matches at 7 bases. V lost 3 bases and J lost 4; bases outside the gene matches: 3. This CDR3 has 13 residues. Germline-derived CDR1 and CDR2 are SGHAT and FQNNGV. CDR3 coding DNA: TGTGCCAGCAGCTTGGGCGGGAGTTACGAGCAGTACTTC. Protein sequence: CASSLGGSYEQYF.

Here the CDR3 reads CASSSTGGRDTQYF. The CDR3 DNA sequence: TGTGCCAGTAGTTCCACAGGGGGCAGAGATACGCAGTATTTT. V and J are TRBV19 and TRBJ2-3; 9 bases are shared with TRBD1. Germline lookup yields CDR1 LNHDA and CDR2 SQIVND (reference sequence). The CDR3 sequence is 14 residues long. Losses at the gene ends were 5 bases for V and 5 bases for J; bases not matched to a gene: 5.

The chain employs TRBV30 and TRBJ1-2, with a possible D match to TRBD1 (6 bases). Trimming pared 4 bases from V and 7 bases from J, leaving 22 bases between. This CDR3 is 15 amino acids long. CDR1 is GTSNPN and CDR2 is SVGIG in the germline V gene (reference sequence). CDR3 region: CAWTHLGQGFGGYTF. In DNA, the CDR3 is TGTGCCTGGACCCATCTGGGGCAGGGGTTCGGTGGCTACACCTTC.

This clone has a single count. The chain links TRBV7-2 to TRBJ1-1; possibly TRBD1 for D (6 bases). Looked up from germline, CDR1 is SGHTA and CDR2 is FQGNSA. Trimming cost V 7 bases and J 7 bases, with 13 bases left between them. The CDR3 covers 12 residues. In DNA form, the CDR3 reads TGTGCCAGCACCCATACAGGGTTTGAAGCTTTCTTT. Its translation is CASTHTGFEAFF.

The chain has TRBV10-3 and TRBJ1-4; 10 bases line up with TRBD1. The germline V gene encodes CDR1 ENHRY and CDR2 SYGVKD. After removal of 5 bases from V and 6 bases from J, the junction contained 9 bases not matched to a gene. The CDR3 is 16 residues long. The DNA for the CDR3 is TGTGCCATCAGTCACTCACTGACAGGGGGCGATGAAAAACTGTTTTTT. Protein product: CAISHSLTGGDEKLFF.

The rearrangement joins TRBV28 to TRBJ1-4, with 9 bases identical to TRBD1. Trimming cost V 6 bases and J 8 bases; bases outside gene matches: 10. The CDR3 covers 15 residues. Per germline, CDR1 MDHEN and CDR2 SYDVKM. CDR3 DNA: TGTGCCAGCAGCAATGGGGGGACAGGGAACGAAAAACTGTTTTTT. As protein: CASSNGGTGNEKLFF.

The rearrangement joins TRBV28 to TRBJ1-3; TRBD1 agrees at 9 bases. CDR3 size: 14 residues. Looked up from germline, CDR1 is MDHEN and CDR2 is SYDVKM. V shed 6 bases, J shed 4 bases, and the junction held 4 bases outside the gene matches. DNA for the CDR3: TGTGCCAGCAGCCCGACAGGGGGAGGAAACACCATATATTTT. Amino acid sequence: CASSPTGGGNTIYF.

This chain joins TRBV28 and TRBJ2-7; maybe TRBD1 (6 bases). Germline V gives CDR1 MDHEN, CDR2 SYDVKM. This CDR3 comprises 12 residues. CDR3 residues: CVVPAGVGEQYF. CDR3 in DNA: TGTGTAGTCCCGGCAGGGGTCGGCGAGCAGTACTTC.

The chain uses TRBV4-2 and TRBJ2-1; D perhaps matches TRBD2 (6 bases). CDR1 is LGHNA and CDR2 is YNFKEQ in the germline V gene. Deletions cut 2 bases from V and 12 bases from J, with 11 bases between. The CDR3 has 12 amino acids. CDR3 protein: CASSQSGGGQFF. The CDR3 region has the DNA TGTGCCAGCAGCCAATCTGGGGGAGGGCAGTTCTTC.

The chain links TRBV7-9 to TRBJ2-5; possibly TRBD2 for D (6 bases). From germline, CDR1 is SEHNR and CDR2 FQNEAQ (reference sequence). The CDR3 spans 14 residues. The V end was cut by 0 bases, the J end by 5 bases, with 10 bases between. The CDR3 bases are TGTGCCAGCAGCTTAGCGGCGGGACGGGAGACCCAGTACTTC. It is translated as CASSLAAGRETQYF.

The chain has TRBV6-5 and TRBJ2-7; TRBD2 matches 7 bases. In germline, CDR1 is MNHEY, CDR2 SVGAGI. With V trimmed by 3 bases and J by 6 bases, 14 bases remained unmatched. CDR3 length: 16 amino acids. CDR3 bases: TGTGCCAGCAGTTATCAATTAGGACTAGTCGGAGGCGAGCAGTACTTC. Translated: CASSYQLGLVGGEQYF.